The 31 T cell receptor beta chains reported below all come from one sample, sequenced in a study of blood T cells in healthy people across ages. Alongside a J-beta primer mix, a sample-barcoded 5' primer served in a second PCR lasting about 7 to 11 cycles. TCRdb recomputed calls from the 5' RACE reads with MiXCR, one row per CDR3 protein. The sample records just under 900,000 distinct CDR3 sequences, under 35% being singletons. The material sequenced was blood. The receptors come from a woman older than 75 in good health.

This clonotype has ten or more counts. V is TRBV6-6 and J is TRBJ2-1; the D gene is possibly TRBD1 (6 bases). There are 13 residues in the CDR3. V lost 8 bases and J lost 6, with 14 bases in between. Germline V lookup: CDR1 MNHNY, CDR2 SVGAGI (reference sequence). CDR3 amino acids: CASSDSLLNEQFF. The CDR3, as DNA: TGTGCCAGCTCGGACAGTCTTCTCAATGAGCAGTTCTTC.

This chain joins TRBV6-1 and TRBJ1-1; weak D call: TRBD1 (6 bases). CDR3 size: 15 residues. Germline V gene lookup returns CDR1 MNHNS and CDR2 SASEGT. V lost 7 bases to trimming and J lost 2 bases, with 17 bases between them. CDR3 region: CASTWVGGGNTEAFF. The CDR3 nucleotides are TGTGCCAGCACCTGGGTCGGGGGCGGTAACACTGAAGCTTTCTTT.

This clonotype was counted once. A much more abundant neighbour one base away suggests this may be a read error. This rearrangement joins TRBV6-5 to TRBJ2-1; perhaps TRBD1 as D (6 bases). The CDR3 covers 12 residues. V was pared by 5 bases and J by 8 bases, with 10 bases between. CDR1 and CDR2 from the germline V gene are MNHEY and SVGAGI. This chain's CDR3 is CASSTGLDEQFF. The CDR3 coding sequence is TGTGCCAGCAGTACAGGGCTCGATGAGCAGTTCTTC.

This clonotype came up many times. V gene TRBV6-5 combines with J gene TRBJ1-6, with D possibly being TRBD1 (6 bases). V lost 10 bases and J lost 10, with 23 bases in between. CDR1 MNHEY and CDR2 SVGAGI come from the germline V gene. This CDR3 spans 15 amino acids. DNA of the CDR3: TGTGCCACCAAACCGGGGGGGCAGGGAAAGTCACCCCTCCACTTT. It encodes CATKPGGQGKSPLHF.

This clonotype was seen more than once but under ten times. This chain joins TRBV3-1 and TRBJ2-6; D is unresolved. V was cut by 5 bases and J by 4 bases, with 6 bases left in between. This CDR3 is 13 amino acids long. Per germline, CDR1 LGHDT and CDR2 YNNKEL (reference sequence). In nucleotides, the CDR3 is TGTGCCAGCAGCGCTCGGGGGGCCAACGTCCTGACTTTC. Residues: CASSARGANVLTF.

By share of the sample, this clonotype is medium-sized. The chain is built from TRBV6-2 or TRBV6-3 and TRBJ2-5; no definite D call. This CDR3 comprises 11 residues. Deletions cut 0 bases from V and 5 bases from J, with 1 base between. Germline CDR1 MNHEY, CDR2 SVGEGT. The CDR3 loop reads CASSYSETQYF. DNA for the CDR3: TGTGCCAGCAGTTACTCGGAGACCCAGTACTTC.

The chain couples TRBV7-9 to TRBJ2-1; no clear D. CDR3 length equals 16 residues. Trimming took off 0 bases at V and 9 bases at J, with 18 bases between the two ends. Germline CDR1 is SEHNR and CDR2 is FQNEAQ (reference sequence). In nucleotides, the CDR3 is TGTGCCAGCAGCTTAGCTCGGAGTGGTTACAATAGTGAGCAGTTCTTC. Protein: CASSLARSGYNSEQFF.

This clonotype has a handful of counts. J is TRBJ2-5 and V is TRBV6-2 or TRBV6-3; 10 bases are a match to TRBD1. CDR1 and CDR2 from the germline V gene are MNHEY and SVGEGT. The CDR3 covers 17 residues. J gave up 4 bases and V 2 bases, and 10 bases lay outside the gene matches. The CDR3 nucleotides read TGTGCCAGCAGTTACGGGACAGGGGCCCTCCATTCAGAGACCCAGTACTTC. Its protein is CASSYGTGALHSETQYF.

The table lists this clonotype with many counts. This chain connects TRBV11-2 to TRBJ2-1, with TRBD2 identical over 10 bases. This CDR3 has 15 amino acids. V shed 3 bases and J 5 bases; nucleotides not matched to a gene: 4. Germline V gene data show CDR1 as SGHAT and CDR2 as FQNNGV. CDR3 in DNA: TGTGCCAGCAGCTTTCCGGGACTAGCGAACAATGAGCAGTTCTTC. Residues: CASSFPGLANNEQFF.

V is TRBV7-2 and J is TRBJ1-1; D ambiguous. The germline V gene has CDR1 SGHTA and CDR2 FQGNSA. This CDR3 has 13 residues. The CDR3 sequence: CVGSFGSIAEAFF. Here the CDR3 DNA reads TGTGTCGGCAGCTTCGGCAGTATAGCTGAAGCTTTCTTT.

This clonotype has a count of ten or more. This chain connects TRBV9 to TRBJ1-2; the match to TRBD1 covers 9 bases. Germline lookup yields CDR1 SGDLS and CDR2 YYNGEE. This CDR3 is built from 15 residues. V gave up 3 bases and J gave up 7 bases; unmatched junction bases: 10. DNA for the CDR3: TGTGCCAGCAGCGCTAGCGGGACAGGGCGGAGTGGCTACACCTTC. Translated, it gives CASSASGTGRSGYTF.

This clonotype was counted a single time. This could be a read error, since a much larger clone is one nucleotide away. The chain couples TRBV11-2 to TRBJ2-6; TRBD1 aligns across 8 bases. Looked up from germline, CDR1 is SGHAT and CDR2 is FQNNGV. This CDR3 spans 18 amino acids. The CDR3: CASSKLGQGVSGANALTF. Here the CDR3 DNA reads TGTGCCAGCAGCAAACTAGGACAGGGTGTGTCTGGGGCCAACGCCCTGACTTTC.

In regard to this clonotype: It is likely a read error, because the conserved phenylalanine at the end of the CDR3 is missing. This sequence joins TRBV12-3 or TRBV12-4 and TRBJ1-2, with D possibly being TRBD1 (5 bases). This CDR3 spans 14 amino acids. CDR3 in DNA: TGTGCCAGCAGTGACTCCTATGGGGACTATGGTTACACCTGC. Translated: CASSDSYGDYGYTC.

In this sample, this clonotype turned up many times. The chain recombines TRBV20-1 with TRBJ2-1; TRBD2 aligns across 7 bases. V was clipped by 1 base and J by 6 bases; unmatched bases: 18. This CDR3 spans 18 amino acids. The germline gives CDR1 DFQATT, CDR2 SNEGSKA (reference sequence). In DNA, the CDR3 is TGCAGTGCTAGAGGAGCGGGACTACCTAGTACACCTCTCAATGAGCAGTTCTTC. Its translation: CSARGAGLPSTPLNEQFF.

The rearrangement joins TRBV12-3 or TRBV12-4 to TRBJ2-7; D may be TRBD1 (5 bases). Trimming left V 4 bases short and J 4 bases short, with 11 bases between. CDR3 size: 13 residues. The CDR3 nucleotides are TGTGCCAGCAGTTCACGGACATTGTACGAGCAGTACTTC. This encodes CASSSRTLYEQYF.

This clonotype was seen only a few times. One end of the junction does not line up with germline, which may come from a read error. The chain joins TRBV12-3 or TRBV12-4 to TRBJ2-6, with 8 bases fitting TRBD1. This CDR3 contains 17 residues. CDR3 region: CVSRTDRVPPGANVLTF. CDR3 coding DNA: TGTGTCAGCAGAACGGACAGGGTCCCCCCTGGGGCCAACGTCCTGACTTTC.

About this clonotype: As the CDR3 is not closed by the conserved phenylalanine or tryptophan, this likely results from a read error. The V and J genes are TRBV7-2 and TRBJ2-3, with 7 bases fitting TRBD2. The CDR3 runs to 15 residues. In germline, CDR1 is SGHTA, CDR2 FQGNSA. Unmatched junction bases numbered 6, after V lost 4 bases and J lost 2 bases. CDR3 sequence reads: CASSSGGPSTDTQYS. The CDR3 DNA reads as TGTGCCAGCAGCTCGGGGGGACCCTCCACAGATACGCAGTATTCT.

Comments on this clonotype: At one end the junction does not follow the germline gene, possibly because of a read error. The rearrangement joins TRBV27 to TRBJ2-7; 8 bases agree with TRBD2. This CDR3 spans 14 amino acids. The germline gives CDR1 MNHEY, CDR2 SMNVEV (reference sequence). The CDR3 nucleotides are TGTGCCGGCAGTCCCCTCGGGGGGGTTTACGAGCAGTACTTC. Its protein product is CAGSPLGGVYEQYF.

This clonotype was counted at least ten times. The rearrangement joins TRBV9 to TRBJ2-7, with TRBD1 matching over 7 bases. Looked up from germline, CDR1 is SGDLS and CDR2 is YYNGEE. Trimming took 0 bases from V and 3 from J; bases not matched to a gene: 6. This CDR3 region has 15 residues. The CDR3 region has the DNA TGTGCCAGCAGCGTAGCCCCGGGACAGTACTACGAGCAGTACTTC. It encodes CASSVAPGQYYEQYF.

This clonotype was seen many times. The chain links TRBV4-3 to TRBJ2-5; 7 bases agree with TRBD1. The CDR3 has 15 amino acids. Germline-derived CDR1 and CDR2 are LGHNA and YSLEER. Trimming took 4 bases from V and 1 from J; bases not matched to a gene: 6. This CDR3 is CASSRLGQTQETQYF. CDR3 in DNA: TGCGCCAGCAGCCGTTTGGGACAGACCCAAGAGACCCAGTACTTC.

The chain carries TRBV20-1 and TRBJ2-5, with 7 bases aligning to TRBD1. V trimming: 0 bases; J trimming: 2 bases; junction bases outside the gene matches: 6. Germline V gives CDR1 DFQATT, CDR2 SNEGSKA (reference sequence). The CDR3 is 15 amino acids. DNA of the CDR3: TGCAGTGCTAGAGATGACGACAGGGAACAAGAGACCCAGTACTTC. As protein: CSARDDDREQETQYF.

This clonotype was recorded only once. A read error is possible here, since a much larger clone lies one base away. In nucleotides, the CDR3 is TGTGCCAGCAGTTACTCGCCTCGGGAGGTCCCTTGGGAGCAGTACTTC. It specifies CASSYSPREVPWEQYF. The chain employs TRBV6-2 or TRBV6-3 and TRBJ2-4; 7 bases fit TRBD2. V trimming: 0 bases; J trimming: 13 bases; junction bases outside the gene matches: 15. Germline V gene data show CDR1 as MNHEY and CDR2 as SVGEGT. There are 16 residues in the CDR3.

In this sample, this clonotype turned up a few times. This may be a read error, as it is one base from a much larger clone. V usage is TRBV29-1 and J usage is TRBJ2-5, with 7 bases lining up with TRBD2. The CDR3 totals 16 residues. Germline V gives CDR1 SQVTM, CDR2 ANQGSEA. Unmatched junction bases numbered 21, after V lost 3 bases and J lost 11 bases. The CDR3 spells CSVEPGGAAGINEQYF. The CDR3 bases are TGCAGCGTTGAGCCCGGGGGTGCAGCGGGGATAAATGAGCAGTACTTC.

This clonotype was observed a handful of times. A much larger clonotype is one base distant, so this may be a read error. The V gene is TRBV20-1, the J gene TRBJ1-2; the D gene is possibly TRBD1 (5 bases). The CDR3 consists of 13 residues. Between the trimmed V and J ends, which lost 4 bases and 1 base, there was a span of 10 bases. The V gene's germline CDR1 is DFQATT and CDR2 SNEGSKA (reference sequence). The CDR3 protein is CSAMDGHNYGYTF. In nucleotides, the CDR3 is TGCAGTGCTATGGACGGACATAACTATGGCTACACCTTC.

This clonotype has a handful of counts. The gene calls are TRBV12-3 or TRBV12-4 and TRBJ1-1; maybe TRBD1 (5 bases). This CDR3 is 13 amino acids long. Trimming took off 3 bases at V and 6 bases at J, with 11 bases between the two ends. CDR3 in DNA: TGTGCCAGCAGTTTCCGGGGGTTAGCTGAAGCTTTCTTT. It codes for CASSFRGLAEAFF.

This clonotype was seen once. The chain couples TRBV5-1 to TRBJ2-1, with D unresolved. V lost 0 bases to trimming and J lost 4 bases, with 11 bases between them. Germline V gives CDR1 SGHRS, CDR2 YFSETQ. This CDR3 has 15 residues. CDR3 coding DNA: TGCGCCAGCAGCTTGGAGTCTAACGGGTACAATGAGCAGTTCTTC. Translated, it gives CASSLESNGYNEQFF.

Comments on this clonotype: A much more abundant neighbour one base away suggests this may be a read error. The gene calls are TRBV21-1 and TRBJ2-5; TRBD2, the D gene given by the table, was not confirmed from the DNA. TRBV21-1 constitutes a pseudogene. The CDR3 totals 15 residues. Written as DNA, the CDR3 is TGTGCCAGCAGCAAAAAAGTGGAGGGTTTAGAGACCCAGTACTTC. This translates into CASSKKVEGLETQYF.

This clonotype was observed at least ten times. V is TRBV6-2 or TRBV6-3 and J is TRBJ1-1; 8 positions agree with TRBD1. CDR3 size: 14 residues. CDR1 is MNHEY and CDR2 is SVGEGT in the germline V gene. J gave up 2 bases and V 7 bases, and 6 bases lay outside the gene matches. CDR3 loop: CASTATGGNTEAFF. In DNA form, the CDR3 reads TGTGCCAGCACCGCCACAGGGGGTAACACTGAAGCTTTCTTT.

The chain uses TRBV4-1 and TRBJ2-1; a possible D gene is TRBD1 (7 bases). Trimming shortened V by 0 bases and J by 8 bases, and 17 bases separated the two germline ends. The germline gives CDR1 MGHRA, CDR2 YSYEKL. The CDR3 totals 16 residues. CDR3 sequence: CASSQDVGGQRDEQFF. The CDR3 DNA sequence: TGCGCCAGCAGCCAAGATGTGGGGGGACAGCGGGATGAGCAGTTCTTC.

This clonotype was picked up a small number of times. The rearrangement links TRBV20-1 to TRBJ1-1; D possibly corresponds to TRBD1 (5 bases). The CDR3 consists of 14 residues. V lost 0 bases, J lost 1 base, and 9 bases lay in between. Germline V lookup: CDR1 DFQATT, CDR2 SNEGSKA (reference sequence). CDR3 protein: CSARDPGGNTEAFF. The CDR3 region has the DNA TGCAGTGCTAGAGATCCTGGGGGGAACACTGAAGCTTTCTTT.

The chain joins TRBV6-1 to TRBJ2-5; TRBD2 aligns across 7 bases. The CDR3 runs 13 residues. Germline values: CDR1 MNHNS, CDR2 SASEGT. V shed 6 bases and J 5 bases; nucleotides not matched to a gene: 6. The CDR3 loop reads CASSTGGTETQYF. As DNA, the CDR3 is TGTGCCAGCAGCACGGGGGGAACGGAGACCCAGTACTTC.